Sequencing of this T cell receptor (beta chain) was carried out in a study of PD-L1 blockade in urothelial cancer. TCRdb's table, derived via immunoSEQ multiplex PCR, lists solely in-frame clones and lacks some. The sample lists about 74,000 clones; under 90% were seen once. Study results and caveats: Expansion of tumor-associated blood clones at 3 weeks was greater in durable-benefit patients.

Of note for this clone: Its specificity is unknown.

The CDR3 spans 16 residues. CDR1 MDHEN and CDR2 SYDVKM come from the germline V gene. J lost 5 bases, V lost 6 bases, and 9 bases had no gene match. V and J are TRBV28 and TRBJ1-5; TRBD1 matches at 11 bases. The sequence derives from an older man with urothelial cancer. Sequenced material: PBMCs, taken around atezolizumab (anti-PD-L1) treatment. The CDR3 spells CASSTDRGRPDQPQHF. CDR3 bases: TGTGCCAGCAGCACGGACAGGGGGCGGCCGGATCAGCCCCAGCATTTT.